A selection of T cell receptor beta chains follows, all from one sample in a study of blood T cell repertoires in COVID-19. The method was immunoSEQ multiplex PCR; TCRdb's version includes in-frame clones alone and lacks a portion of them. The table shows approximately 160,000 clones, with about nine tenths occurring only once. Material for sequencing was peripheral blood. The receptors come from a man aged 55 to 70 with active or convalescent COVID-19. Each CDR3 is given with its conserved first and last residue. D genes are given only for firm matches. Only part of the rows carry a size: once, few, many, or a class if the clone is expanded.

D | J | length | size | V | DNA | CDR3
- | TRBJ1-1 | 15 | - | TRBV9 | TGTGCCAGCAGCGTAGCGGTCGTGCAGAACACTGAAGCTTTCTTT | CASSVAVVQNTEAFF
- | TRBJ2-7 | 15 | few | TRBV5-3 | TGTGCCAGAGAGGATTCGGGACACTTTTACTACGAGCAGTACTTC | CAREDSGHFYYEQYF
- | TRBJ2-1 | 17 | - | TRBV7-2 | TGTGCCAGCAGCTTCTTTGGGGTGGCGGGGGCTTACAATGAGCAGTTCTTC | CASSFFGVAGAYNEQFF
TRBD1 | TRBJ1-2 | 14 | few | TRBV6-5 | TGTGCCAGCAGCGCTGAGGGACAGCCGTATGGCTACACCTTC | CASSAEGQPYGYTF
TRBD1 | TRBJ2-2 | 15 | - | TRBV12-5 | TGTGCTAGTGGCCTCGGACAGGGGACCACCGGGGAGCTGTTTTTT | CASGLGQGTTGELFF
- | TRBJ1-2 | 13 | - | TRBV2 | TGTGCCAGCAGCACACAGGGAAACTATGGCTACACCTTC | CASSTQGNYGYTF
TRBD1 | TRBJ2-7 | 15 | - | TRBV6-1 | TGTGCCAGCAGTGAGGCCGGGACAGCCCCAGGCCAGCAGTACTTC | CASSEAGTAPGQQYF
- | TRBJ2-7 | 15 | - | TRBV6-5 | TGTGCCAGCAGTCTTGCAGCTAGCCTTAGGAGCGAGCAGTACTTC | CASSLAASLRSEQYF
TRBD2 | TRBJ2-1 | 13 | - | TRBV5-6 | TGTGCCACAACTAGCGGGAACTACAATGAGCAGTTCTTC | CATTSGNYNEQFF
- | TRBJ2-7 | 14 | - | TRBV13 | TGTGCCAGCAGCTCGGAGCAGGGTCCCAACGAGCAGTACTTC | CASSSEQGPNEQYF
TRBD1 | TRBJ2-7 | 15 | - | TRBV5-6 | TGTGCCAGCAGCTTCGGGGACAGGGGTTCCCACGAGCAGTACTTC | CASSFGDRGSHEQYF
- | TRBJ1-2 | 13 | - | TRBV7-9 | TGTGCCAGCAGACCCCGACAGACCTATGGCTACACCTTC | CASRPRQTYGYTF
- | TRBJ2-3 | 13 | - | TRBV6-4 | TGTGCCAGCAGTGGACTCCCCACAGATACGCAGTATTTT | CASSGLPTDTQYF
- | TRBJ2-3 | 17 | - | TRBV21-1 | TGTGCCAGCAGCAAAGAGGATGGGGGGGCTCGCACAGATACGCAGTATTTT | CASSKEDGGARTDTQYF
- | TRBJ1-2 | 12 | - | TRBV29-1 | TGCAGCGTTGACGCGGATAACTATGGCTACACCTTC | CSVDADNYGYTF
TRBD1 | TRBJ1-5 | 14 | - | TRBV18 | TGTGCCAGCTCATTGACAGGGGGCAATCAGCCCCAGCATTTT | CASSLTGGNQPQHF
- | TRBJ2-7 | 13 | once | TRBV7-6 | TGTGCCAGCAGCCAAACATCTCGGGACGAGCAGTACTTC | CASSQTSRDEQYF
TRBD2 | TRBJ2-5 | 14 | - | TRBV5-3 | TGTGCCAGGATACTAGCGGGGGTGTTAGAGACCCAGTACTTC | CARILAGVLETQYF
- | TRBJ1-6 | 13 | - | TRBV10-3 | TGTGCCATCAGCCAGGGTTTTCATTCACCCCTCCACTTT | CAISQGFHSPLHF
TRBD2 | TRBJ2-7 | 15 | - | TRBV6-5 | TGTGCCAGCAGTTACTCGGGAGGGGAGCCCTACGAGCAGTACTTC | CASSYSGGEPYEQYF
- | TRBJ1-2 | 13 | - | TRBV10-3 | TGTGCCATCAGTTCGGACAGTAGTAACGGCTACACCTTC | CAISSDSSNGYTF
- | TRBJ2-2 | 14 | - | TRBV4-1 | TGCGCCAGCAGCCAAGACCCAGGGCCCGGGGAGCTGTTTTTT | CASSQDPGPGELFF
- | TRBJ1-4 | 15 | - | TRBV5-4 | TGTGCCAGCAGCATGGGTGGGCAGACGAATGAAAAACTGTTTTTT | CASSMGGQTNEKLFF
- | TRBJ1-3 | 14 | - | TRBV5-1 | TGCGCCAGCAGCCGGGACAACTCTGGAAACACCATATATTTT | CASSRDNSGNTIYF
TRBD1 | TRBJ2-3 | 14 | - | TRBV5-4 | TGTGCCAGCAGTGGGACAGGGAGCACAGATACGCAGTATTTT | CASSGTGSTDTQYF
- | TRBJ2-7 | 12 | - | TRBV3-1/TRBV3-2 | TGTGCCAGCAGCCCCGGGACCTACGAGCAGTACTTC | CASSPGTYEQYF
- | TRBJ2-7 | 13 | - | TRBV7-9 | TGTGCCAGCAGCTCGGACAGAGTCTACGAGCAGTACTTC | CASSSDRVYEQYF
- | TRBJ1-1 | 14 | - | TRBV19 | TGTGCCAGTAGTATTGGCAACCAGAACACTGAAGCTTTCTTT | CASSIGNQNTEAFF
- | TRBJ2-1 | 12 | - | TRBV4-1 | TGCGCCAGCAGCCAAGCCCTAAATGAGCAGTTCTTC | CASSQALNEQFF
- | TRBJ1-5 | 14 | - | TRBV19 | TGTGCCAGTAGACTACAGGGTTTTCTAGGGCCCCAGCATTTT | CASRLQGFLGPQHF
- | TRBJ2-3 | 13 | - | TRBV2 | TGTGCCAGCAGTGGGACAGGCACAGATACGCAGTATTTT | CASSGTGTDTQYF
TRBD1 | TRBJ1-5 | 13 | - | TRBV28 | TGTGCCAGCAGTTGGGACAGGGAACAGCCCCAGCATTTT | CASSWDREQPQHF
TRBD1 | TRBJ1-2 | 14 | - | TRBV6-5 | TGTGCAAGCAGTTACTCGGGGACAGCTTATGGCTACACCTTC | CASSYSGTAYGYTF
- | TRBJ1-2 | 15 | few | TRBV30 | TGTGCCTGGAGGACCCCCGGACAGATTTTTTCTGGCTACACCTTC | CAWRTPGQIFSGYTF
TRBD1 | TRBJ1-2 | 13 | - | TRBV12-3/TRBV12-4 | TGTGCCAGCAGTTGGGGACAGGAGGATGGCTACACCTTC | CASSWGQEDGYTF
- | TRBJ1-1 | 14 | few | TRBV5-1 | TGCGCCAGCAGCCCTCCATCAGGGTTGACTGAAGCTTTCTTT | CASSPPSGLTEAFF
TRBD1 | TRBJ1-1 | 16 | - | TRBV10-3 | TGTGCCATCAGACGACAGGGAGTCCGCGAGAACACTGAAGCTTTCTTT | CAIRRQGVRENTEAFF
- | TRBJ2-1 | 15 | - | TRBV6-5 | TGTGCCAGCAGGCTACTTGCGGGGAGCTACAATGAGCAGTTCTTC | CASRLLAGSYNEQFF
- | TRBJ1-3 | 15 | - | TRBV5-1 | TGCGCCAGCAGCTTGTCGGTCGGCTCTGGAAACACCATATATTTT | CASSLSVGSGNTIYF
- | TRBJ2-4 | 16 | - | TRBV6-5 | TGTGCCAGCAGTTACGCCTCGTCACTAGCCAAAAACATTCAGTACTTC | CASSYASSLAKNIQYF
- | TRBJ2-2 | 13 | - | TRBV7-9 | TGTGCCAGCAGCTTAACGGTCACCGGGGAGCTGTTTTTT | CASSLTVTGELFF
- | TRBJ2-7 | 11 | - | TRBV6-5 | TGTGCCAGCAGTTCGTTGACAGGGCAGTACTTC | CASSSLTGQYF
- | TRBJ1-4 | 14 | - | TRBV6-1 | TGTGCCAGCAGGGAAGACAGATTAAATGAAAAACTGTTTTTT | CASREDRLNEKLFF